The rows below give T cell receptor beta chains drawn from one sample of a study of T cells and Merkel cell carcinoma outcomes. Generated by immunoSEQ multiplex PCR, the TCRdb table keeps only in-frame clones and is missing some. The sample lists under 15,000 clones, around 95% occurring once. Material: tumor tissue from Merkel cell carcinoma. The receptors here all came from a human donor with Merkel cell carcinoma. The CDR3 runs from the conserved cysteine through the conserved F or W. The D gene is left open where the match is weak. Rows give clone size only sometimes, using once, few, many, or a class for an expanded clone.

CDR3 DNA: TGTGCCAGCAGCCTCCTCCCCACGAGGGGTTACAATGAGCAGTTCTTC
CDR3 protein: CASSLLPTRGYNEQFF
J gene: TRBJ2-1
D gene: -
V gene: TRBV7-9
clone size: -

CDR3 DNA: TGTGCCTGGAGGGAAGCGGGAGTTCACTACGAGCAGTACTTC
CDR3 protein: CAWREAGVHYEQYF
J gene: TRBJ2-7
D gene: TRBD2
V gene: TRBV30
clone size: -

CDR3 DNA: TGTGCCAGCAGTGAAGCTGGCTTCCGCACAGATACGCAGTATTTT
CDR3 protein: CASSEAGFRTDTQYF
J gene: TRBJ2-3
D gene: -
V gene: TRBV6-1
clone size: -

CDR3 DNA: TGCGCCAGCAGTTTGGGGGAGGGGGGTGAGCAGTTCTTC
CDR3 protein: CASSLGEGGEQFF
J gene: TRBJ2-1
D gene: -
V gene: TRBV5-1
clone size: -

CDR3 DNA: TGTGCCAGCAGCCCGGGGACTACCCAAGAGACCCAGTACTTC
CDR3 protein: CASSPGTTQETQYF
J gene: TRBJ2-5
D gene: TRBD2
V gene: TRBV4-2
clone size: once

CDR3 DNA: TGTGCCAGCAGGGATACGGCCACAGGAAACTACGAGCAGTACTTC
CDR3 protein: CASRDTATGNYEQYF
J gene: TRBJ2-7
D gene: -
V gene: TRBV6-1
clone size: -

CDR3 DNA: TGTGCCAGCAGCGAGGGTACTCAAGAGACCCAGTACTTC
CDR3 protein: CASSEGTQETQYF
J gene: TRBJ2-5
D gene: -
V gene: TRBV9
clone size: -

CDR3 DNA: TGTGCCAGCACCGACGGGGGGCCTAATGAAAAACTGTTTTTT
CDR3 protein: CASTDGGPNEKLFF
J gene: TRBJ1-4
D gene: -
V gene: TRBV27
clone size: -

CDR3 DNA: TGTGCCAGCAGCGTAGAGGTGGAGGCTTATGGCTACACCTTC
CDR3 protein: CASSVEVEAYGYTF
J gene: TRBJ1-2
D gene: -
V gene: TRBV9
clone size: -

CDR3 DNA: TGTGCCAGCAGTCTTGGACAGGGGGAGCAGTTCTTC
CDR3 protein: CASSLGQGEQFF
J gene: TRBJ2-1
D gene: TRBD1
V gene: TRBV28
clone size: -

CDR3 DNA: TGTGCCTGGAGGGTTGGACCGCTCTATGGCTACACCTTC
CDR3 protein: CAWRVGPLYGYTF
J gene: TRBJ1-2
D gene: -
V gene: TRBV30
clone size: -

CDR3 DNA: TGTGCCAGCAGCGTCGACAGGGGAGTTGAAAAACTGTTTTTT
CDR3 protein: CASSVDRGVEKLFF
J gene: TRBJ1-4
D gene: TRBD1
V gene: TRBV7-2
clone size: once

CDR3 DNA: TGTGCCAGCATTAACGGGGAACCGGAGACCCAGTACTTC
CDR3 protein: CASINGEPETQYF
J gene: TRBJ2-5
D gene: -
V gene: TRBV2
clone size: -

CDR3 DNA: TGTGCCAGCAGCTTAAACTCAGGAGGTACTGAAACTTTCTTT
CDR3 protein: CASSLNSGGTETFF
J gene: TRBJ1-1
D gene: -
V gene: TRBV7-3
clone size: -

CDR3 DNA: TGTGCCAGCAGCCAAGCTGCCTACAATGAACAGTTCTTC
CDR3 protein: CASSQAAYNEQFF
J gene: TRBJ2-1
D gene: -
V gene: TRBV14
clone size: -

CDR3 DNA: TGTGCCAGCAGCTTAGGAGGGGGGTTTGAAGCTTTCTTT
CDR3 protein: CASSLGGGFEAFF
J gene: TRBJ1-1
D gene: -
V gene: TRBV7-2
clone size: -